The 18 T cell receptor beta chains given below trace back to one sample, sequenced in a study of T-cell memory formation after mild COVID-19. TCRdb itself ran the 5' RACE reads through MiXCR, one entry per CDR3 protein. The table lists about 390,000 distinct CDR3 sequences, 21% of them singletons. Sequencing used PBMCs or a T cell subset sorted from them (not recorded which). The source of these receptors is an adult woman who had mild COVID-19 (a few samples of this study predate the infection). Cell type and time point are not known.

The rearrangement joins TRBV7-8 to TRBJ1-3; maybe TRBD1 (5 bases). This CDR3 has 16 residues. V dropped 1 base and J dropped 7 bases, with 17 bases sitting between them. Germline CDR1 reads SGHVS; CDR2 reads FQNEAQ. CDR3 coding DNA: TGTGCCAGCAGCTTAGTCAGGCAGGGAATACAGAACACCATATATTTT. It translates to CASSLVRQGIQNTIYF.

This chain links TRBV12-3 or TRBV12-4 with TRBJ2-3; 9 positions agree with TRBD1. With 3 bases clipped from V and 5 bases from J, the junction kept 6 bases outside the gene matches. The CDR3 extends over 15 amino acids. The CDR3: CASSLRQGEIDTQYF. CDR3 DNA sequence: TGTGCCAGCAGTTTGCGACAGGGGGAGATAGATACGCAGTATTTT.

The rearrangement links TRBV5-1 to TRBJ1-1; D unresolved. This CDR3 has 15 amino acids. Germline V gene data show CDR1 as SGHRS and CDR2 as YFSETQ. V dropped 3 bases and J dropped 4 bases, with 16 bases sitting between them. The CDR3 here is CASSWLSGQITEAFF. The CDR3 DNA is TGCGCCAGCAGCTGGTTGTCGGGTCAGATCACTGAAGCTTTCTTT.

This clonotype was counted only a few times. The rearrangement links TRBV5-6 to TRBJ1-5, with 8 bases that match TRBD1. CDR1 is SGHDT and CDR2 is YYEEEE in the germline V gene. The CDR3 has 16 amino acids. The ends lost 1 base at V and 3 bases at J; junction bases unmatched: 6. The CDR3 DNA is TGTGCCAGCAGCTTGCGGGGGACAGGCCTCAATCAGCCCCAGCATTTT. Translation: CASSLRGTGLNQPQHF. Full variable domain (missing parts from reference TRBV5-6 and TRBJ1-5): DAGVTQSPTHLIKTRGQQVTLRCSPKSGHDTVSWYQQALGQGPQFIFQYYEEEERQRGNFPDRFSGHQFPNYSSELNVNALLLGDSALYLCASSLRGTGLNQPQHFGDGTRLSIL.

Only a few counts were recorded for this clonotype. The genes are TRBV6-2 or TRBV6-3 and TRBJ2-1, with D unclear. Germline V lookup: CDR1 MNHEY, CDR2 SVGEGT. The germline V and J ends were trimmed by 0 bases and 6 bases, with 3 bases remaining between them. The CDR3 is 12 amino acids. The CDR3 is CASSYSANEQFF. The DNA of the CDR3 is TGTGCCAGCAGTTACTCCGCCAATGAGCAGTTCTTC.

The sample holds many counts of this clonotype. A junction end diverges from the germline sequence, so it may reflect a read error. The chain uses TRBV7-7 and TRBJ2-2, with TRBD1 identical over 8 bases. Per germline, CDR1 SSHAT and CDR2 FNYEAQ (reference sequence). The CDR3 is 16 residues long. The CDR3 sequence: CASSLAAGGRTGELFF. DNA of the CDR3: TGTGCTAGCAGCTTAGCGGCAGGGGGCAGGACCGGGGAGCTGTTTTTT.

In regard to this clonotype: Relative to the germline gene, one junction end is altered; a read error may explain this. This chain connects TRBV6-5 to TRBJ2-3, with TRBD2 matching 8 bases. The CDR3 consists of 14 residues. Germline CDR1 MNHEY, CDR2 SVGAGI. CDR3 protein: CASRWSGSTDTRYF. In nucleotides, the CDR3 is TGTGCCAGCAGGTGGAGCGGGAGCACAGATACGCGGTATTTT.

This clonotype occurred a few times. The V call is TRBV9, the J call TRBJ2-1, with 10 bases identical to TRBD2. The CDR3 spans 17 residues. CDR1 is SGDLS, CDR2 YYNGEE, per germline. The ends lost 0 bases at V and 5 bases at J; junction bases unmatched: 8. This CDR3 reads CASSVAVSGRYDNEQFF. The CDR3 bases are TGTGCCAGCAGCGTAGCCGTTAGCGGGAGGTACGACAATGAGCAGTTCTTC.

The J gene is TRBJ2-3, the V gene TRBV7-2; 13 bases agree with TRBD2. Germline-derived CDR1 and CDR2 are SGHTA and FQGNSA. Losses at the gene ends were 5 bases for V and 3 bases for J; bases not matched to a gene: 8. This CDR3 has 17 residues. DNA of the CDR3: TGTGCCAGCAGCCGTAAAGGGACTAGCGGGATAACAGATACGCAGTATTTT. Residues: CASSRKGTSGITDTQYF. Variable domain in full (rest from reference TRBV7-2 and TRBJ2-3): GAGVSQSPSNKVTEKGKDVELRCDPISGHTALYWYRQSLGQGLEFLIYFQGNSAPDKSGLPSDRFSAERTGGSVSTLTIQRTQQEDSAVYLCASSRKGTSGITDTQYFGPGTRLTVL.

This clonotype was found a few times. The chain recombines TRBV12-3 or TRBV12-4 with TRBJ2-6; no clear D. Trimming shortened V by 7 bases and J by 0 bases, and 7 bases separated the two germline ends. The CDR3 runs to 14 residues. CDR3 bases: TGTGCCAGCAAGGTGAGCTCTGGGGCCAACGTCCTGACTTTC. Protein product: CASKVSSGANVLTF.

This clonotype was detected a few times. The chain links TRBV12-3 or TRBV12-4 to TRBJ1-5, with D tentatively TRBD1 (5 bases). The CDR3 is made up of 14 amino acids. Deletions cut 2 bases from V and 4 bases from J, with 9 bases between. CDR3 in DNA: TGTGCCAGCAGTTTACAGGGTCATAATCAGCCCCAGCATTTT. Translating gives CASSLQGHNQPQHF.

This chain uses TRBV7-6 with TRBJ2-7; D unresolved. Per germline, CDR1 SGHVS and CDR2 FNYEAQ. The V end was cut by 0 bases, the J end by 5 bases, with 8 bases between. The CDR3 loop spans 13 amino acids. CDR3 in DNA: TGTGCCAGCAGCTTAGCTCGGTTGGACGAGCAGTACTTC. Protein sequence: CASSLARLDEQYF.

This clonotype was recorded a few times. The CDR3 region has the DNA TGTGCCAGCAGACTAACACCGGGACAGCGATCCTACGAGCAGTACTTC. It yields the protein CASRLTPGQRSYEQYF. V usage is TRBV12-3 or TRBV12-4 and J usage is TRBJ2-7; TRBD1 matches 7 bases. The V gene end was trimmed by 6 bases and the J gene end by 1 base; junction bases not matched to a gene: 12. The CDR3 runs to 16 residues.

This clonotype has a handful of counts. The rearrangement links TRBV20-1 to TRBJ1-2; the D gene is possibly TRBD1 (6 bases). The germline V gene encodes CDR1 DFQATT and CDR2 SNEGSKA (reference sequence). Deletions cut 0 bases from V and 2 bases from J, with 22 bases between. The CDR3 totals 18 residues. CDR3 amino acids: CSARDTGSRVPLNYGYTF. In DNA, the CDR3 is TGCAGTGCTAGAGATACAGGGAGCAGAGTACCTCTGAACTATGGCTACACCTTC.

The chain employs TRBV20-1 and TRBJ2-1; 10 bases fit TRBD2. J was trimmed by 5 bases and V by 6 bases; bases with no gene match: 10. Germline V lookup: CDR1 DFQATT, CDR2 SNEGSKA (reference sequence). The CDR3 runs 15 residues. Here the CDR3 DNA reads TGCAGTGCCTCAGCCGGGACTAGCGCCAACAATGAGCAGTTCTTC. Amino acids: CSASAGTSANNEQFF.

This chain uses TRBV5-1 with TRBJ2-2; D remains unclear. V shed 2 bases and J shed 0 bases, with 5 bases lying between them. This CDR3 contains 14 residues. The germline gives CDR1 SGHRS, CDR2 YFSETQ. The CDR3, as DNA: TGCGCCAGCAGCTTCTACCCGAACACCGGGGAGCTGTTTTTT. Protein product: CASSFYPNTGELFF. The whole variable domain, filled in from reference TRBV5-1 and TRBJ2-2, reads KAGVTQTPRYLIKTRGQQVTLSCSPISGHRSVSWYQQTPGQGLQFLFEYFSETQRNKGNFPGRFSGRQFSNSRSEMNVSTLELGDSALYLCASSFYPNTGELFFGEGSRLTVL.

Concerning this clonotype itself: The junction departs from the called germline gene at one end, perhaps through a read error. The chain uses TRBV6-2 or TRBV6-3 and TRBJ2-1; D is perhaps TRBD2 (6 bases). This CDR3 has 13 amino acids. Germline V CDR1 and CDR2: MNHEY, SVGEGT. The CDR3 nucleotides are TGTGCCAGCAGTTACGTGTCGGGCGGGGCTACGCTCTTC. Protein sequence: CASSYVSGGATLF.

V and J are TRBV9 and TRBJ1-2; D possibly corresponds to TRBD1 (5 bases). The CDR3 is 13 amino acids. Germline loops: CDR1 SGDLS, CDR2 YYNGEE. Trimming left V 4 bases short and J 7 bases short, with 14 bases between. CDR3 nucleotides: TGTGCCAGCAGCCCCGGGACGGACACTGGCTACACCTTC. The encoded protein is CASSPGTDTGYTF.